A selection of T cell receptor beta chains follows, all from one sample in a study of T cell repertoires in cytomegalovirus infection. Their antigens remain unidentified. One entry per CDR3 protein, called by TCRdb with MiXCR from the reads. The sample records about 480,000 distinct CDR3 sequences, around 30% being singletons. The material sequenced was cultured PBMCs, taken from culture after CMV antigen stimulation. All receptors derive from a human donor in good health (CMV status not recorded). Some clones in this sample may be carry-over from other donors' samples. Each CDR3 is given with its conserved first and last residue. Each record gives: CDR3 DNA, CDR3 protein, J gene, clone size, D gene, V gene. D genes are given only for firm matches. Only part of the rows carry a size: once, few, many, or a class if the clone is expanded.

CDR3nt: TGTGCCAGCAGTCAGGGACAGGGTTATGGCTACACCTTC; CDR3aa: CASSQGQGYGYTF; j_gene: TRBJ1-2; abundance: few; d_gene: TRBD1; v_gene: TRBV28
CDR3nt: TGTGCCAGCAGCTTGGGACAGGGCAGGTACGAGCAGTACTTC; CDR3aa: CASSLGQGRYEQYF; j_gene: TRBJ2-7; abundance: few; d_gene: TRBD1; v_gene: TRBV5-4
CDR3nt: TGTGCCAGCAGGGAAGGACAGCCGAACACCGGGGAGCTGTTTTTT; CDR3aa: CASREGQPNTGELFF; j_gene: TRBJ2-2; abundance: few; d_gene: NA; v_gene: TRBV7-6
CDR3nt: TGCAGCGTGGCTTCTAGCGGGGGAGAGACCCAGTACTTC; CDR3aa: CSVASSGGETQYF; j_gene: TRBJ2-5; abundance: NA; d_gene: TRBD2; v_gene: TRBV29-1
CDR3nt: TGTGCCAGCTCACCACTTGGGATCTCCTCTGGAAACACCATATATTTT; CDR3aa: CASSPLGISSGNTIYF; j_gene: TRBJ1-3; abundance: NA; d_gene: NA; v_gene: TRBV18
CDR3nt: TGTGCCACCGGGGAGGCCAATGAGCAGTTCTTC; CDR3aa: CATGEANEQFF; j_gene: TRBJ2-1; abundance: many; d_gene: NA; v_gene: TRBV7-6
CDR3nt: TGTGCCATCAGTGTGGACAGGGGAGGTACTGAAGCTTTCTTT; CDR3aa: CAISVDRGGTEAFF; j_gene: TRBJ1-1; abundance: few; d_gene: TRBD1; v_gene: TRBV10-3
CDR3nt: TGTGCCAGCAGCTCGGGCGTGGGCGGGAGGGCCCAAAATGAGCAGTTCTTC; CDR3aa: CASSSGVGGRAQNEQFF; j_gene: TRBJ2-1; abundance: NA; d_gene: TRBD2; v_gene: TRBV7-2
CDR3nt: TGTGCCAGCAGTTATGTCGGGTTAGGCGGGGAGCTGTTTTTT; CDR3aa: CASSYVGLGGELFF; j_gene: TRBJ2-2; abundance: NA; d_gene: NA; v_gene: TRBV6-2/TRBV6-3
CDR3nt: TGTGCCAGCAGTCGCCGGCGGGAAGGCGCAGATACGCAGTATTTT; CDR3aa: CASSRRREGADTQYF; j_gene: TRBJ2-3; abundance: NA; d_gene: NA; v_gene: TRBV12-3/TRBV12-4
CDR3nt: TGTGCCAGCAGTTCCCTCCGGGGGGCGAGGGAGACCCAGTACTTC; CDR3aa: CASSSLRGARETQYF; j_gene: TRBJ2-5; abundance: NA; d_gene: NA; v_gene: TRBV27
CDR3nt: TGTGCCAGCAGTTATGCCACTAGCGGGTTTCAAGAGACCCAGTACTTC; CDR3aa: CASSYATSGFQETQYF; j_gene: TRBJ2-5; abundance: NA; d_gene: TRBD2; v_gene: TRBV6-6
CDR3nt: TGTGCCAGCAGCCCTAAAGGGACCCCGGGGGGCGAGCAGTACTTC; CDR3aa: CASSPKGTPGGEQYF; j_gene: TRBJ2-7; abundance: few; d_gene: TRBD2; v_gene: TRBV7-3
CDR3nt: TGTGCCAGCAGCCGCCTAGCGGGAGATGGGACCCAGTACTTC; CDR3aa: CASSRLAGDGTQYF; j_gene: TRBJ2-5; abundance: few; d_gene: TRBD2; v_gene: TRBV11-2
CDR3nt: TGTGCCAGCTCACAACTAAGACAGGGGTTTGACACCGGGGAGCTGTTTTTT; CDR3aa: CASSQLRQGFDTGELFF; j_gene: TRBJ2-2; abundance: NA; d_gene: TRBD1; v_gene: TRBV18
CDR3nt: TGTGCCAGCAGCCTTTTCCGAGGAGATACGCAGTATTTT; CDR3aa: CASSLFRGDTQYF; j_gene: TRBJ2-3; abundance: few; d_gene: NA; v_gene: TRBV7-2
CDR3nt: TGTGCCAGCAGTTTCCCGACGGGGGACCCCTACGAGCAGTACTTC; CDR3aa: CASSFPTGDPYEQYF; j_gene: TRBJ2-7; abundance: NA; d_gene: NA; v_gene: TRBV28
CDR3nt: TGCGCCAGCAGAAGGGACAGAAAAGAGACCCAGTACTTC; CDR3aa: CASRRDRKETQYF; j_gene: TRBJ2-5; abundance: NA; d_gene: TRBD1; v_gene: TRBV5-1
CDR3nt: TGCAGTGCTAGACTCTTGACGGGGATTCCTAACTATGGCTACACCTTC; CDR3aa: CSARLLTGIPNYGYTF; j_gene: TRBJ1-2; abundance: NA; d_gene: NA; v_gene: TRBV20-1
CDR3nt: TGTGCCAGCAGCACCGCCCCAGGCCTAAAGCTCGCCTTC; CDR3aa: CASSTAPGLKLAF; j_gene: TRBJ1-2; abundance: few; d_gene: NA; v_gene: TRBV7-2
CDR3nt: TGTGCCAGCAGTGAGACGGTGAACACTGAAGCTTTCTTT; CDR3aa: CASSETVNTEAFF; j_gene: TRBJ1-1; abundance: NA; d_gene: NA; v_gene: TRBV6-1
CDR3nt: TGTGCCAGCAGCCCAATGCCCCAGGGGTATGGCTACACCTTC; CDR3aa: CASSPMPQGYGYTF; j_gene: TRBJ1-2; abundance: NA; d_gene: NA; v_gene: TRBV7-2
CDR3nt: TGTGCCAGCAGCCCTATTGCCGTGGGGGGCTACACCTTC; CDR3aa: CASSPIAVGGYTF; j_gene: TRBJ1-2; abundance: NA; d_gene: NA; v_gene: TRBV12-3/TRBV12-4
CDR3nt: TGTGCCAGCAGCTTAGGGGCTGGGACTAGCGGGAGTTCTAATGAGCAGTTCTTC; CDR3aa: CASSLGAGTSGSSNEQFF; j_gene: TRBJ2-1; abundance: NA; d_gene: TRBD2; v_gene: TRBV7-9
CDR3nt: TGTGCTAGTGGTCTGGGACTGTACAATGAGCAGTTCTTC; CDR3aa: CASGLGLYNEQFF; j_gene: TRBJ2-1; abundance: few; d_gene: NA; v_gene: TRBV12-5
CDR3nt: TGTGCCAGCAGCTTAGATCACAGTCGAGTCTACGAGCAGTACTTC; CDR3aa: CASSLDHSRVYEQYF; j_gene: TRBJ2-7; abundance: NA; d_gene: NA; v_gene: TRBV7-6
CDR3nt: TGCAGTGCTAGAGATGGAGGTCAGGTCCTATACGAGCAGTACTTC; CDR3aa: CSARDGGQVLYEQYF; j_gene: TRBJ2-7; abundance: NA; d_gene: NA; v_gene: TRBV20-1
CDR3nt: TGTGCCAGCAGCTCGAAGCGACAGGTGTCGTCCTACGAGCAGTACTTC; CDR3aa: CASSSKRQVSSYEQYF; j_gene: TRBJ2-7; abundance: many; d_gene: NA; v_gene: TRBV7-8
CDR3nt: TGTGCCAGCAGTTATTTCGGACCCACGGAAGATACGCAGTATTTT; CDR3aa: CASSYFGPTEDTQYF; j_gene: TRBJ2-3; abundance: NA; d_gene: NA; v_gene: TRBV28
CDR3nt: TGCAGCGTTGATACATTCGGGGGACCGAACACTGAAGCTTTCTTT; CDR3aa: CSVDTFGGPNTEAFF; j_gene: TRBJ1-1; abundance: NA; d_gene: NA; v_gene: TRBV29-1
CDR3nt: TGTGCCAGCGTCGGGGGAAGCAATCAGCCCCAGCATTTT; CDR3aa: CASVGGSNQPQHF; j_gene: TRBJ1-5; abundance: NA; d_gene: NA; v_gene: TRBV6-2/TRBV6-3
CDR3nt: TGTGCCAGCAGTCCCCCACAGGGGGCGGACGAGCAGTACTTC; CDR3aa: CASSPPQGADEQYF; j_gene: TRBJ2-7; abundance: NA; d_gene: TRBD1; v_gene: TRBV12-3/TRBV12-4
CDR3nt: TGTGCCAGCAGCTTAGGACAGGGAAGATTAGCCTACGAGCAGTACTTC; CDR3aa: CASSLGQGRLAYEQYF; j_gene: TRBJ2-7; abundance: NA; d_gene: TRBD1; v_gene: TRBV7-9
CDR3nt: TGTGCCAGTAGCACCGGGACTAGCGGGGCGCAGTATTTT; CDR3aa: CASSTGTSGAQYF; j_gene: TRBJ2-3; abundance: few; d_gene: TRBD2; v_gene: TRBV19
CDR3nt: TGTGCCAGCAGCTTAGGGTCAGCTCATTCGAACACTGAAGCTTTCTTT; CDR3aa: CASSLGSAHSNTEAFF; j_gene: TRBJ1-1; abundance: few; d_gene: NA; v_gene: TRBV7-8
CDR3nt: TGTGCCAGTAGTACTTGGGGAGGGTTAGAGTTCTTC; CDR3aa: CASSTWGGLEFF; j_gene: TRBJ2-1; abundance: few; d_gene: TRBD2; v_gene: TRBV19
CDR3nt: TGCGCCAGCAGCCAAGATTCGAACAGGGAGGATGGCTACACCTTC; CDR3aa: CASSQDSNREDGYTF; j_gene: TRBJ1-2; abundance: NA; d_gene: NA; v_gene: TRBV4-3
CDR3nt: TGTGCCAGCAGCGATAGCGGGGGACCCTACGAGCAGTACTTC; CDR3aa: CASSDSGGPYEQYF; j_gene: TRBJ2-7; abundance: few; d_gene: TRBD2; v_gene: TRBV7-2
CDR3nt: TGTGCCAGCAGGGGTAAACACGGTGAGCAGTTCTTC; CDR3aa: CASRGKHGEQFF; j_gene: TRBJ2-1; abundance: NA; d_gene: NA; v_gene: TRBV6-2/TRBV6-3
CDR3nt: TGTGCCAGCAAGGAGTCGATGTCTGGGGCCAACGTCCTGACTTTC; CDR3aa: CASKESMSGANVLTF; j_gene: TRBJ2-6; abundance: few; d_gene: NA; v_gene: TRBV6-2/TRBV6-3
CDR3nt: TGTGCCAGCAGCTTGAGCGGGAGGGGCACCGGGGAGCTGTTTTTT; CDR3aa: CASSLSGRGTGELFF; j_gene: TRBJ2-2; abundance: many; d_gene: TRBD2; v_gene: TRBV11-2
CDR3nt: TGTGCCAGCAGTCGACAGGGGGCTTGGAACATTCAGTACTTC; CDR3aa: CASSRQGAWNIQYF; j_gene: TRBJ2-4; abundance: NA; d_gene: TRBD1; v_gene: TRBV6-2/TRBV6-3
CDR3nt: TGTGCCACCCGGGACAGTCCGAACACTGAAGCTTTCTTT; CDR3aa: CATRDSPNTEAFF; j_gene: TRBJ1-1; abundance: NA; d_gene: TRBD1; v_gene: TRBV24-1
CDR3nt: TGTGCCAGCAGTTTCCACGGCCAGACAGACTATGGCTACACCTTC; CDR3aa: CASSFHGQTDYGYTF; j_gene: TRBJ1-2; abundance: NA; d_gene: NA; v_gene: TRBV12-3/TRBV12-4
CDR3nt: TGTGCCAGCCGTAGGGCGGGAGAGTACCAAGAGACCCAGTACTTC; CDR3aa: CASRRAGEYQETQYF; j_gene: TRBJ2-5; abundance: few; d_gene: TRBD2; v_gene: TRBV2
CDR3nt: TGTGCCAGCAGCACAGAACCATTGTCTTCGGCGGGAGACTACGAGCAGTACTTC; CDR3aa: CASSTEPLSSAGDYEQYF; j_gene: TRBJ2-7; abundance: few; d_gene: TRBD2; v_gene: TRBV7-9
CDR3nt: TGCAGCGTTGCCGGGACTAGCGGGAAGAAGTATTTT; CDR3aa: CSVAGTSGKKYF; j_gene: TRBJ2-3; abundance: few; d_gene: TRBD2; v_gene: TRBV29-1
CDR3nt: TGTGCCAGCAGCATGGGACAGCCTAATTCACCCCTCCACTTT; CDR3aa: CASSMGQPNSPLHF; j_gene: TRBJ1-6; abundance: NA; d_gene: TRBD1; v_gene: TRBV9
CDR3nt: TGTGCCAGCAGTTACTCGATTGGGACTAGCGACATTACGCAGTATTTT; CDR3aa: CASSYSIGTSDITQYF; j_gene: TRBJ2-3; abundance: NA; d_gene: TRBD2; v_gene: TRBV6-6
CDR3nt: TGCAGCGTGGATAACACAGGGAGTGAGCAGTTCTTC; CDR3aa: CSVDNTGSEQFF; j_gene: TRBJ2-1; abundance: NA; d_gene: NA; v_gene: TRBV29-1
CDR3nt: TGTGCCAGCAGCTTCGTCCCCGGGGAGCTGTTTTTT; CDR3aa: CASSFVPGELFF; j_gene: TRBJ2-2; abundance: few; d_gene: NA; v_gene: TRBV7-9
CDR3nt: TGTGCCAGCAGCTTACGGACCGGGACAGCGTACCAAGAGACCCAGTACTTC; CDR3aa: CASSLRTGTAYQETQYF; j_gene: TRBJ2-5; abundance: NA; d_gene: TRBD1; v_gene: TRBV7-8
CDR3nt: TGCAGTGCTAACCACCGACTAGCGGGAAACACAGATACGCAGTATTTT; CDR3aa: CSANHRLAGNTDTQYF; j_gene: TRBJ2-3; abundance: many; d_gene: TRBD2; v_gene: TRBV20-1